The clone carrying this T cell receptor (beta chain) was observed once. This sample stems from a study of blood T cell repertoires in COVID-19. For the study at large: Sites across the United States, Italy and Spain contributed samples from acute and convalescent COVID-19. T cells, B-cell-depleted T cells, or PBMCs supplied cDNA or gDNA.

V lost 11 bases to trimming and J lost 7 bases; unmatched junction nucleotides: 12. Germline V gene lookup returns CDR1 ENHRY and CDR2 SYGVKD. CDR3 length: 15 residues. Original analysis: It was from reference gene primer amplification that nucleated cell counts were estimated. Profiling relied on immunoSEQ multiplex PCR, and the TCRdb table lists in-frame clones only, not all of them. Clonal size and the V and J genes are those of that table, whereas D and trimming came from the DNA. Found here are approximately 250,000 clones, roughly 86% of them singletons; the top ten hold around 3.6%. The clonotype comes from a man aged 18 to 29 with active or convalescent COVID-19. The material sequenced was peripheral blood. The rearrangement links TRBV10-3 to TRBJ2-1, with TRBD2 identical over 12 bases. CDR3 residues: CAATGLAGLPNEQFF. Written as DNA, the CDR3 is TGTGCCGCCACCGGACTAGCGGGACTGCCAAATGAGCAGTTCTTC.